This TCR beta chain came from a study of CD8 T cells in Susac syndrome. Findings and caveats of the study: The study acknowledged a relatively small number of individuals in its TCR sequencing and HLA analysis.

TEMRA cells underwent FACS enrichment and CD8+ and CD4+ T cells underwent negative isolation. The germline V and J ends were trimmed by 6 bases and 7 bases, with 4 bases remaining between them. The CDR3 loop spans 9 amino acids. Germline loops: CDR1 DFQATT, CDR2 SNEGSKA (reference sequence). When the RNA was reverse transcribed, random hexamers were used with an input of roughly 0.45 to 1 ug. Across 54 Vbeta and 13 Jbeta, TCR beta CDR3 was amplified with immunoSEQ multiplex PCR. MiXCR, applied by TCRdb to the immunoSEQ multiplex PCR reads, yields one record per CDR3 protein. Of 150,000 to 200,000 distinct CDR3 sequences in the sample, around 94% were seen once. Regarding this clonotype: Its antigen remains unknown.

What was sequenced was CD4+ T cells from PBMCs. This clonotype was sampled from a human donor in good health. This chain uses TRBV20-1 with TRBJ1-5; D not certain. Written as DNA, the CDR3 is TGCAGTGCGGGGCAGCCCCAGCATTTT. Protein sequence: CSAGQPQHF.